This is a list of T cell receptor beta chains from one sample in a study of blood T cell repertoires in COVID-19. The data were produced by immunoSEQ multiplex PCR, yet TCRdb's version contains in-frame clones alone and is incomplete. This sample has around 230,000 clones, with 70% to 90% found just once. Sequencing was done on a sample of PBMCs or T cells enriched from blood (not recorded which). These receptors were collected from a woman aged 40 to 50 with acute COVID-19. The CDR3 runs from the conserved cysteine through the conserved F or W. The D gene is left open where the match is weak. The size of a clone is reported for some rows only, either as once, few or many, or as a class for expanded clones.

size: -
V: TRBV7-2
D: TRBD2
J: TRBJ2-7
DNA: TGTGCCAGCGCAACTAGCGGGGCCGTCTACGAGCAGTACTTC
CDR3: CASATSGAVYEQYF

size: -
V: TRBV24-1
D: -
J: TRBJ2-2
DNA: TGTGCCGTCAGGGAGGCCGGCCCCGGGGAGCTGTTTTTT
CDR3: CAVREAGPGELFF

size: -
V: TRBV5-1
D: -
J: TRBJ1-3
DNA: TGCGCCAGCAGCCTCGGGGGAGGAGGAAACACCATATATTTT
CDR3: CASSLGGGGNTIYF

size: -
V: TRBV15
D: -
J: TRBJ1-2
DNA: TGTGCCACCAGCAGAGGGTTGGCAGCGGGTGGCTACACCTTC
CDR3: CATSRGLAAGGYTF

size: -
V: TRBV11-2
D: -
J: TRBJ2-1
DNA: TGTGCCAGCAGCTTACCAGCCGGGATTTACAATGAGCAGTTCTTC
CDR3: CASSLPAGIYNEQFF

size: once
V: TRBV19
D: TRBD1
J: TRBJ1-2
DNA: TGTGCCAGTAGTTACAGGGGGCGTTACGATGGCTACACCTTC
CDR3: CASSYRGRYDGYTF

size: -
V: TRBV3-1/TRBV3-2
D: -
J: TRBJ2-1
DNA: TGTGCCAGCAGCCAAGATCTCACTGCCTACAATGAGCAGTTCTTC
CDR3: CASSQDLTAYNEQFF

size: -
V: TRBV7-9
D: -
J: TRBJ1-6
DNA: TGTGCCAGCAGCTTTGGGACAATGATCTATAATTCACCCCTCCACTTT
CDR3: CASSFGTMIYNSPLHF

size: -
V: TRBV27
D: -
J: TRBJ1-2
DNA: TGTGCCAGCAGTTCTGCCGGGACTGACTATGGCTACACCTTC
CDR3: CASSSAGTDYGYTF

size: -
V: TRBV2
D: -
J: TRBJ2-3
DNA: TGTGCCAGCAGTGAATCGGGGGGCGGCACAGATACGCAGTATTTT
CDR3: CASSESGGGTDTQYF

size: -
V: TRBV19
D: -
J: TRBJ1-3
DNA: TGTGCCAGCTCACCTGGACAGAATCGGAACACCATATATTTT
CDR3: CASSPGQNRNTIYF

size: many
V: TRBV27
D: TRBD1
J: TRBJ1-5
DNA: TGTGCCAGCAGTTTTTCAGGGGGAGGTCGACAGCCCCAGCATTTT
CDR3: CASSFSGGGRQPQHF

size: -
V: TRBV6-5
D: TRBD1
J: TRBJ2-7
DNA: TGTGCCAGCGGACAGTCAGGGGGGCAGTACTTC
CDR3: CASGQSGGQYF

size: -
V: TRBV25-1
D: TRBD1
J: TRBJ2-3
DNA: TGTGCCAGCAGGGATAACCCCCGACAGGGGACTAGCACAGATACGCAGTATTTT
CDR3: CASRDNPRQGTSTDTQYF

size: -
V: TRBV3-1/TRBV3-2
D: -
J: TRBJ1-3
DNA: TGTGCCAGCAGCCAAGAGAACAGAGGAAACACCATATATTTT
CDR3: CASSQENRGNTIYF

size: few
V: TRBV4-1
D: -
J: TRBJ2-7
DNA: TGCGCCAGCAGCCAAGAAGAGGGTACAGCCTACGAGCAGTACTTC
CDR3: CASSQEEGTAYEQYF

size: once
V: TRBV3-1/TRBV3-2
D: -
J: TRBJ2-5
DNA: TGTGCCAGCAGCCAAGGCCTCCAGGAGACCCAGTACTTC
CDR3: CASSQGLQETQYF

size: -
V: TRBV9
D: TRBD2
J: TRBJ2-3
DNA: TGTGCCAGCAGCGGGACGGCCCTCAACCCCCAGCGGGGGGGCCGCCCAGATACGCAGTATTTT
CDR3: CASSGTALNPQRGGRPDTQYF

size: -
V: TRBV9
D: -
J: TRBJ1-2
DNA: TGTGCCAGCAGTTTTGAGCTCTTCGGGGATAACTATGGCTACACCTTC
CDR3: CASSFELFGDNYGYTF